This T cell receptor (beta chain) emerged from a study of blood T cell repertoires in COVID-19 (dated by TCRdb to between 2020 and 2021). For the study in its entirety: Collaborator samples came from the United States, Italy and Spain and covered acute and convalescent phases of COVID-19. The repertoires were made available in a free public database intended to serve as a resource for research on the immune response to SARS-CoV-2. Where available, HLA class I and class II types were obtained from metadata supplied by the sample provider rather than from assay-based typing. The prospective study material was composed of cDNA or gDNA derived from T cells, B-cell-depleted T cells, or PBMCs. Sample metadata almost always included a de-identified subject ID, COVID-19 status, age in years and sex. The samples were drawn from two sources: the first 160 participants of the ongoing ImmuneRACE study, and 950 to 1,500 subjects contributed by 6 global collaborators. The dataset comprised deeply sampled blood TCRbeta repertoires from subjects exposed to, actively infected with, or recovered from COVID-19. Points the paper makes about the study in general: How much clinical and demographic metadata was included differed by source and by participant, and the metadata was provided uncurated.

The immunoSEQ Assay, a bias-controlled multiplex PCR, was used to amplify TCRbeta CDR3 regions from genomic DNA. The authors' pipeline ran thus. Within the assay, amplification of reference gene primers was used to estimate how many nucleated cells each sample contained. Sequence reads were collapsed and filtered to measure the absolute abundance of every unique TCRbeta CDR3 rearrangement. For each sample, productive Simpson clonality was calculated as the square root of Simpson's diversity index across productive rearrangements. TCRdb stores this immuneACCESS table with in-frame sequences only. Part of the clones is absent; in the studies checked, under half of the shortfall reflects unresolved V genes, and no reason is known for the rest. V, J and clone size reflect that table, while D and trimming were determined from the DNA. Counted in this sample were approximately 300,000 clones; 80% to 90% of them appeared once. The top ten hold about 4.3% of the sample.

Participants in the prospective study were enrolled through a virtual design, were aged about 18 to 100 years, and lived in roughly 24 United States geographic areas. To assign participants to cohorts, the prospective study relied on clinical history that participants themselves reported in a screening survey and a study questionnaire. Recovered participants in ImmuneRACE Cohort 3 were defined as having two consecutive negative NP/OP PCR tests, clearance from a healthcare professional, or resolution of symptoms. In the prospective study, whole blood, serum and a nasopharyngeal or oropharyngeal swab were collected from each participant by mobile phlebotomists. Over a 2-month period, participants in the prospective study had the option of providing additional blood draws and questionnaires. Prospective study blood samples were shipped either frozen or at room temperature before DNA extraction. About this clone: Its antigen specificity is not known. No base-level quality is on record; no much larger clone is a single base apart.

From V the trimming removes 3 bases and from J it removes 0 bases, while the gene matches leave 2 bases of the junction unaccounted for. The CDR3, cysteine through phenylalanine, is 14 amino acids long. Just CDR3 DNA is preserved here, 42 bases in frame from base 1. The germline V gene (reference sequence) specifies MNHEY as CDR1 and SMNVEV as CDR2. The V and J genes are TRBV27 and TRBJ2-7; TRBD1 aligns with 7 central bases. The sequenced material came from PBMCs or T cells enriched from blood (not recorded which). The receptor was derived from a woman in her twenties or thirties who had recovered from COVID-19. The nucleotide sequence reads TGTGCCAGCAGTTTGACAGGGCTCTCCTACGAGCAGTACTTC. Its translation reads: CASSLTGLSYEQYF.